This T cell receptor (beta chain) was recorded in a study of blood T cell repertoires in COVID-19. Study background: Researchers got acute and convalescent COVID-19 samples from the United States, Italy and Spain. T cells, B-cell-depleted T cells, or PBMCs provided the cDNA or gDNA that served as material.

This clone turned up a few times. The CDR3 extends over 17 amino acids. V shed 5 bases and J 2 bases; nucleotides not matched to a gene: 11. Germline CDR1 reads LGHDT; CDR2 reads YNNKEL (reference sequence). The table came from immunoSEQ multiplex PCR; TCRdb's copy has only in-frame clones and leaves some out. The sample lists roughly 67,000 clones, about 82% seen once, with roughly 24% in the top ten. Input material: peripheral blood. This chain uses TRBV3-1 (or the pseudogene TRBV3-2) with TRBJ1-1; TRBD1 matches 10 bases. The sequence was collected from a man over 45 with acute or convalescent COVID-19. The CDR3 nucleotides read TGTGCCAGCAGCACCCGGGACAGGGGAATTGGAAACACTGAAGCTTTCTTT. Protein: CASSTRDRGIGNTEAFF.